This TCR beta chain was sequenced during a study of CD8 T cells in Susac syndrome. General observations from the study: The study recognized that the number of individuals in its TCR sequencing and HLA analysis was relatively small.

For this clonotype: Its antigen is as yet unknown.

An input of roughly 0.45 to 1 ug of RNA was subjected to reverse transcription using random hexamers. The TCR beta CDR3 was amplified by immunoSEQ multiplex PCR across 54 Vbeta, 13 Jbeta. TCRdb reprocessed the immunoSEQ multiplex PCR reads with MiXCR, giving one entry per CDR3 protein. Of approximately 110,000 distinct CDR3 sequences in the sample, about 95% are singletons; the top ten hold 0.07% to 0.09%. TCR beta sequencing was performed on blood CD8+ and CD4+ T cells. TEMRA cells were FACS-enriched, with CD8+ and CD4+ T cells isolated negatively. The CDR3 has 16 amino acids. Germline V gene lookup returns CDR1 KGHSH and CDR2 LQKENI. Trimming left V 2 bases short and J 0 bases short, with 11 bases between.

The TCR was taken from a human donor in good health. Sequencing used CD4+ T cells from PBMCs. The V and J genes are TRBV18 and TRBJ1-3; D is unresolved. As DNA, the CDR3 is TGTGCCAGCTCACCAAGAGACAAGAGCTCTGGAAACACCATATATTTT. Translation: CASSPRDKSSGNTIYF.